The sequence of this T cell receptor (beta chain) was determined in a study of identical twins. General study results and limits: Beta out-of-frame sequences displayed a weaker excess of sharing between twins. Conclusions came from cross-sectional statistical analysis, not from following the same donors. Carriage of fewer insertions was seen in abundant cord blood beta clonotypes, whereas memory repertoires showed none.

Unique molecular identifiers were present on the cDNA, which also gained a universal primer site by template switching. TCRdb analysed the 5' RACE reads with MiXCR anew, one entry per CDR3 protein. This sample carries more than 650,000 distinct CDR3 sequences, around 6.1% of them seen once, and the ten largest clones take 1.5% to 2%. The CDR3 runs to 14 residues. V was shortened by 9 bases and J by 1 base, with 14 bases between the two germline ends. A note on this clonotype: Its antigen is unidentified.

V and J are TRBV12-3 or TRBV12-4 and TRBJ2-3, with D unclear. Input material: naive T cells sorted from blood. This sequence was found in a man younger than 30 in good health. The CDR3 loop reads CASIIGGGTDTQYF. Here the CDR3 DNA reads TGTGCCAGTATTATCGGTGGGGGCACAGATACGCAGTATTTT.